This T cell receptor beta chain was identified during a study of technical replicates of blood from a handful of donors. Generated by immunoSEQ multiplex PCR, the TCRdb table keeps only in-frame clones and is missing some. Of 74,000 or so clones in the sample, about 96% were seen once. Turning to this clone: The same CDR3 can be traced to other DNA sequences in this sample.

The germline gives CDR1 SGHRS, CDR2 YFSETQ. This CDR3 is 14 amino acids long. Trimming pared 0 bases from V and 1 base from J, leaving 7 bases between. This chain joins TRBV5-1 and TRBJ1-1; no firm D call. The receptor comes from a human donor in good health. Sequenced sample: T cells isolated from PBMCs. CDR3 loop: CASSLAPGNTEAFF. The CDR3 region has the DNA TGCGCCAGCAGCTTGGCTCCAGGGAACACTGAAGCTTTCTTT. Drawing the rest from reference TRBV5-1 and TRBJ1-1, the complete variable domain is KAGVTQTPRYLIKTRGQQVTLSCSPISGHRSVSWYQQTPGQGLQFLFEYFSETQRNKGNFPGRFSGRQFSNSRSEMNVSTLELGDSALYLCASSLAPGNTEAFFGQGTRLTVV.